This T cell receptor beta chain originates from a study of T-cell memory formation after mild COVID-19. The CDR3 spans 13 residues. V was clipped by 9 bases and J by 3 bases; unmatched bases: 1. Germline CDR1 and CDR2: KGHDR and SFDVKD. TCRdb reanalysed the 5' RACE reads using MiXCR and keeps one entry per CDR3 protein. The sample includes around 180,000 distinct CDR3 sequences, 15% to 20% of them seen just once. This clonotype was observed a few times. This sequence joins TRBV24-1 and TRBJ2-3, with TRBD2 matching 11 bases. This clonotype was obtained from an adult woman who had mild COVID-19 (a few samples of this study predate the infection). Cell type and time point are not known. Sample: PBMCs or a T cell subset sorted from them (not recorded which). The CDR3 reads CATRLAGTDTQYF. For the CDR3, the DNA is TGTGCCACCCGACTAGCGGGAACAGATACGCAGTATTTT.